These T cell receptor beta chains were read from a single sample in a study of T cells after yellow fever vaccination. TCRdb redid the calling of the 5' RACE reads with MiXCR, one entry per CDR3 protein. There are hundreds of thousands of distinct CDR3 sequences in the sample; 9% to 15% occur only once, and 15% lies in the top ten. Sequencing was performed on PBMCs, taken on the day of the yellow fever booster vaccination. The receptors come from a man younger than 45 who received the YFV17D yellow fever vaccine. The CDR3 runs from the conserved cysteine through the conserved F or W.

TRBV10-3	TRBJ1-1	CAISLGTAKNTEAFF
TRBV11-2	TRBJ2-7	CASSPRPDNSEQYF
TRBV25-1	TRBJ2-5	CASLPGDRQETQYF
TRBV18	TRBJ2-7	CASYREGAMGEQYF
TRBV7-2	TRBJ2-1	CASSFGLSSYNEQFF
TRBV6-1	TRBJ2-7	CASFSLAGTYEQYF
TRBV30	TRBJ1-1	CACRDSNTEAFF
TRBV12-5	TRBJ1-1	CASGDDRGNTEAFF
TRBV4-3	TRBJ1-2	CASSQQVNYGYTF
TRBV19	TRBJ1-1	CATSDRANTEAFF
TRBV4-2	TRBJ2-5	CASSQIPTPGLQETQYF
TRBV5-6	TRBJ2-5	CASSLAGGQVGMEETQYF
TRBV28	TRBJ1-1	CASMRWGTNTEAFF
TRBV30	TRBJ1-2	CAWGRDPGVYGYTF
TRBV11-2	TRBJ2-3	CASSLTRVYTDTQYF
TRBV7-2	TRBJ1-6	CASRYGGDSPLHF
TRBV12-3/TRBV12-4	TRBJ1-2	CASSPTGANYGYTF
TRBV20-1	TRBJ1-5	CSAPSSGGRSNQPQHF
TRBV12-3/TRBV12-4	TRBJ2-5	CASSFLGGETQYF
TRBV7-2	TRBJ2-5	CASSLVTGYRQETQYF
TRBV7-9	TRBJ1-5	CASSLGGLGSNQPQHF
TRBV10-3	TRBJ2-3	CAISESVAGAEFTDTQYF
TRBV20-1	TRBJ2-3	CSARGSTDTQYF
TRBV7-2	TRBJ1-2	CASSLAGQNYGYTF
TRBV6-1	TRBJ1-5	CASSEGSGRQPQHF